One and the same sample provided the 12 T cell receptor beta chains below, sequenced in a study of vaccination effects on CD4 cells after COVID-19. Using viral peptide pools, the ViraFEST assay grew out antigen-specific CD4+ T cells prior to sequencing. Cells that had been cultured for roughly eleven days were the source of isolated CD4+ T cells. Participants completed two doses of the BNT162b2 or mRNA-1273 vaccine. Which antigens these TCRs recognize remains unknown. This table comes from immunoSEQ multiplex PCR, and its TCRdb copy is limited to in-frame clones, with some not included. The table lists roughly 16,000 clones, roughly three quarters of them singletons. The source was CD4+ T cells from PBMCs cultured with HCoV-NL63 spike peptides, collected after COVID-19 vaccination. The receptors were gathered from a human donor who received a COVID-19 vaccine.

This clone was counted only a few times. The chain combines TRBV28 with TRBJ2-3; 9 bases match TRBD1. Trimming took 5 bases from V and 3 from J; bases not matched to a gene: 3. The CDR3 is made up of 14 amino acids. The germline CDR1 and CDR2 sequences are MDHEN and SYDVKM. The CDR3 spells CASSSGQGTDTQYF. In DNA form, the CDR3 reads TGTGCCAGCAGTAGCGGACAGGGGACAGATACGCAGTATTTT. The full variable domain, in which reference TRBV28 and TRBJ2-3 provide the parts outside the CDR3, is DVKVTQSSRYLVKRTGEKVFLECVQDMDHENMFWYRQDPGLGLRLIYFSYDVKMKEKGDIPEGYSVSREKKERFSLILESASTNQTSMYLCASSSGQGTDTQYFGPGTRLTVL.

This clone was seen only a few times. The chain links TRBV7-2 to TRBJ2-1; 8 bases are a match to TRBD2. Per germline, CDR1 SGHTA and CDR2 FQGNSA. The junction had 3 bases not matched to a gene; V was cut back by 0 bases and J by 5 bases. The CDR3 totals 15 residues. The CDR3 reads CASSLAGTSNNEQFF. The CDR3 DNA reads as TGTGCCAGCAGCTTAGCAGGGACTAGTAACAATGAGCAGTTCTTC. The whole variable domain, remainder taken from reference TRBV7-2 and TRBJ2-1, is GAGVSQSPSNKVTEKGKDVELRCDPISGHTALYWYRQSLGQGLEFLIYFQGNSAPDKSGLPSDRFSAERTGGSVSTLTIQRTQQEDSAVYLCASSLAGTSNNEQFFGPGTRLTVL.

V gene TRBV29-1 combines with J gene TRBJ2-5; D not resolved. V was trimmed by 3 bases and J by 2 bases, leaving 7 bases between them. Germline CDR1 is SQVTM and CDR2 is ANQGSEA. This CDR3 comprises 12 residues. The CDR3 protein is CSVDWPQETQYF. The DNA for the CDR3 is TGCAGCGTTGATTGGCCGCAAGAGACCCAGTACTTC. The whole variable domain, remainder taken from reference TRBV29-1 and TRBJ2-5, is SAVISQKPSRDICQRGTSLTIQCQVDSQVTMMFWYRQQPGQSLTLIATANQGSEATYESGFVIDKFPISRPNLTFSTLTVSNMSPEDSSIYLCSVDWPQETQYFGPGTRLLVL.

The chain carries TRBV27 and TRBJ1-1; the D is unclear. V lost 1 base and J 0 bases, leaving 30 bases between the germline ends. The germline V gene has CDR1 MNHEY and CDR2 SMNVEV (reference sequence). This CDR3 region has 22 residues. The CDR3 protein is CASSLYRKLRALTLAMNTEAFF. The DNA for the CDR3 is TGTGCCAGCAGTTTATATAGGAAACTAAGAGCCCTCACCCTTGCAATGAACACTGAAGCTTTCTTT.

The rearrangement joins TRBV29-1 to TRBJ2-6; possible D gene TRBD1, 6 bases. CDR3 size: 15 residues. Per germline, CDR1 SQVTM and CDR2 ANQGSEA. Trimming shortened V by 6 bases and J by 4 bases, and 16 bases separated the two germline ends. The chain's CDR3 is CSVVLQGSGANVLTF. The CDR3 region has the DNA TGCAGCGTCGTATTACAGGGATCGGGGGCCAACGTCCTGACTTTC.

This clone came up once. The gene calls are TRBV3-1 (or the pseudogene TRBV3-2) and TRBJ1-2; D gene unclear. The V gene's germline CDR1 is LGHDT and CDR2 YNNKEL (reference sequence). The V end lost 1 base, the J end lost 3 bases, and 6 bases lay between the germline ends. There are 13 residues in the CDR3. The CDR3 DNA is TGTGCCAGCAGCCAAGTGATTGACTATGGCTACACCTTC. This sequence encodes CASSQVIDYGYTF.

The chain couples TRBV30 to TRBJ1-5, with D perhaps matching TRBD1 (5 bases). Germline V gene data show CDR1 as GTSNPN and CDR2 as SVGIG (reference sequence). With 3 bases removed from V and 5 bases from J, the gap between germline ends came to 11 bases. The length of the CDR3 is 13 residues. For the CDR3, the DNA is TGTGCCTGGAGCCACAAGGGGTATCAGCCCCAGCATTTT. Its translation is CAWSHKGYQPQHF.

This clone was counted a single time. The CDR3 nucleotides are TGTGCCAGCAGCCAAGGTCAGGGGCGGGTCAGGAGGGAGACCCAGTACTTC. It is translated as CASSQGQGRVRRETQYF. J is TRBJ2-5 and V is TRBV3-1 (or the pseudogene TRBV3-2), with D maybe TRBD1 (6 bases). Germline V gene sequence: CDR1 LGHDT, CDR2 YNNKEL (reference sequence). The CDR3 sequence is 17 residues long. V lost 1 base to trimming and J lost 5 bases, with 20 bases between them.

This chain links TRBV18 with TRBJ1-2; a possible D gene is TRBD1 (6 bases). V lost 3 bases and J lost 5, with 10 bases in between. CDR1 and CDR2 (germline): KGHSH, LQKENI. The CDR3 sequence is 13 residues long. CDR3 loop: CASSPGQQYGYTF. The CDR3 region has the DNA TGTGCCAGCTCACCCGGACAGCAATATGGCTACACCTTC.

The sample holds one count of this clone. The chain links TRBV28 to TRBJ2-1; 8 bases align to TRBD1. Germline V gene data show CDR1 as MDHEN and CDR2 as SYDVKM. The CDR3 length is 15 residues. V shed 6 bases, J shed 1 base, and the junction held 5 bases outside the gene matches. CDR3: CASRSRQGSYNEQFF. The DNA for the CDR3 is TGTGCCAGCAGGTCCAGACAGGGGTCCTACAATGAGCAGTTCTTC.

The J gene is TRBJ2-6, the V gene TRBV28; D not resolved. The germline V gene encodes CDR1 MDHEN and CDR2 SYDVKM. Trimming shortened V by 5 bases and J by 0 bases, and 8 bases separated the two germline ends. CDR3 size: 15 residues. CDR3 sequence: CASSRHSSGANVLTF. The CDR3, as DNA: TGTGCCAGCAGTCGCCACAGCTCTGGGGCCAACGTCCTGACTTTC.

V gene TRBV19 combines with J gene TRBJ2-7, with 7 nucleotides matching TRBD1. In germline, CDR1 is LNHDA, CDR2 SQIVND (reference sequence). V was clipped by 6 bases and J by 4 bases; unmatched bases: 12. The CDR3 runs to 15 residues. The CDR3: CASSRTGAYLYEQYF. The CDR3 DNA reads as TGTGCCAGTAGCAGGACAGGTGCCTATCTTTACGAGCAGTACTTC. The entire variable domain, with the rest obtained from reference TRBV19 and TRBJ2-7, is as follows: DGGITQSPKYLFRKEGQNVTLSCEQNLNHDAMYWYRQDPGQGLRLIYYSQIVNDFQKGDIAEGYSVSREKKESFPLTVTSAQKNPTAFYLCASSRTGAYLYEQYFGPGTRLTVT.